This T cell receptor (beta chain) was identified during a study of T cell repertoires in cytomegalovirus infection. Study at large: Both CMV infection and a matching HLA type were indicated by public TCR beta signatures. Whole-study findings and limits: In two of eight donors, the top clonotype was HLA-C-restricted CMV-specific.

The table lists this clonotype with a few counts. The antigen remains undetermined. One entry per CDR3 protein, called by TCRdb with MiXCR from the reads. This sample has about 130,000 distinct CDR3 sequences, with roughly 9% found just once. This TCR was sampled from a human donor in good health (CMV status not recorded). Some clones in this sample may be carry-over from other donors' samples. The sample taken for sequencing was PBMCs.

The CDR3 is CSVAEYTGELFF. CDR3 nucleotide sequence: TGCAGCGTTGCAGAATACACCGGGGAGCTGTTTTTT. The rearrangement links TRBV29-1 to TRBJ2-2, with D hard to call. Germline V gene lookup returns CDR1 SQVTM and CDR2 ANQGSEA. Between the trimmed V and J ends, which lost 4 bases and 3 bases, there was a span of 6 bases. The CDR3 is made up of 12 amino acids.